This T cell receptor beta chain was sequenced during a study of T-cell memory formation after mild COVID-19. V gave up 2 bases and J gave up 7 bases, with 11 bases separating them. Per germline, CDR1 SGHTA and CDR2 FQGNSA. The CDR3 sequence is 14 residues long. From 5'RACE with constant-segment primers came TCR alpha and TCR beta cDNA libraries that carried sample barcodes and UMIs. TCRdb ran MiXCR on the 5' RACE reads and lists one entry per CDR3 protein. The sample contains under 200,000 distinct CDR3 sequences, roughly 31% of which appear only once. The gene calls are TRBV7-2 and TRBJ1-4; D gene uncertain. Sequencing input: PBMCs or a T cell subset sorted from them (not recorded which). This TCR was recovered from an adult woman who had mild COVID-19 (a few samples of this study predate the infection). Cell type and time point are not known. The CDR3 spells CASSLNGRFEKLFF. The CDR3 DNA is TGTGCCAGCAGCTTAAACGGGCGCTTTGAAAAACTGTTTTTT.